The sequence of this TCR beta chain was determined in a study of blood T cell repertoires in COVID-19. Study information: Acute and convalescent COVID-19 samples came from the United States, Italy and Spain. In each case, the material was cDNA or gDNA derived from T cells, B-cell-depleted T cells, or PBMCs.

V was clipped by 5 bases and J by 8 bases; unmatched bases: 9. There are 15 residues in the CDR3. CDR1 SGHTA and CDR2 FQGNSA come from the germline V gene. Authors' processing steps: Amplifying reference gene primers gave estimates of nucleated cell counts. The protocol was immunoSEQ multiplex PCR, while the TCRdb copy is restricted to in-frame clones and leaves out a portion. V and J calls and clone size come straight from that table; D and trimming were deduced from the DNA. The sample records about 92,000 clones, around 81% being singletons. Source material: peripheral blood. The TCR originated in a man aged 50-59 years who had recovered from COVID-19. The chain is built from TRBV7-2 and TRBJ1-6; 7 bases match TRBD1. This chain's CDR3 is CASSPYDRADSPLHF. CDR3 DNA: TGTGCCAGCAGCCCATATGACAGGGCGGATTCACCCCTCCACTTT.